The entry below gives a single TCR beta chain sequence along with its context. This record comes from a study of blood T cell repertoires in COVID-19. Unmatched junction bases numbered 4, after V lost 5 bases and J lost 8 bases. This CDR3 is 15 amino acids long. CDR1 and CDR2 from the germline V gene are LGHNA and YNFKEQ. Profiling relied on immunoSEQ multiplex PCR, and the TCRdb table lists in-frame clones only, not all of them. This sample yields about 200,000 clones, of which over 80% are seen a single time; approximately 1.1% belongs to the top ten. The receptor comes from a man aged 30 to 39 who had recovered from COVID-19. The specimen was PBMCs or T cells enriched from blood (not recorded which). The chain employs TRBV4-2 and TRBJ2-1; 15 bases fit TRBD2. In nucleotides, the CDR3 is TGTGCCAGCAGCTACGGGACTAGCGGGGGGTATGAGCAGTTCTTC. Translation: CASSYGTSGGYEQFF.